Sequencing of this T cell receptor (beta chain) was carried out in a study of cytomegalovirus exposure and HLA in healthy donors. Primers included in the PCR were 60 Vbeta and 13 Jbeta primers. Produced via immunoSEQ multiplex PCR; TCRdb's table is partial and in-frame only. Its table records over 200,000 clones. A word on this clone: Its antigen is not identified.

Points from the study as a whole: An analysis was carried out at a later point. It showed that HLA-associated TCR beta chains were more clonally expanded than equally common non-associated chains.

From germline, CDR1 is MDHEN and CDR2 SYDVKM. The CDR3 is 13 residues long. V lost 11 bases and J lost 4, with 15 bases in between. V usage is TRBV28 and J usage is TRBJ1-3; tentative D call: TRBD1 (6 bases). The clonotype was recovered from a woman aged 25-40 years in good health and CMV-seropositive. Material: PBMCs. The CDR3 loop reads CASTQGPGNTIYF. The CDR3 nucleotides read TGTGCCTCTACACAGGGACCAGGAAACACCATATATTTT.